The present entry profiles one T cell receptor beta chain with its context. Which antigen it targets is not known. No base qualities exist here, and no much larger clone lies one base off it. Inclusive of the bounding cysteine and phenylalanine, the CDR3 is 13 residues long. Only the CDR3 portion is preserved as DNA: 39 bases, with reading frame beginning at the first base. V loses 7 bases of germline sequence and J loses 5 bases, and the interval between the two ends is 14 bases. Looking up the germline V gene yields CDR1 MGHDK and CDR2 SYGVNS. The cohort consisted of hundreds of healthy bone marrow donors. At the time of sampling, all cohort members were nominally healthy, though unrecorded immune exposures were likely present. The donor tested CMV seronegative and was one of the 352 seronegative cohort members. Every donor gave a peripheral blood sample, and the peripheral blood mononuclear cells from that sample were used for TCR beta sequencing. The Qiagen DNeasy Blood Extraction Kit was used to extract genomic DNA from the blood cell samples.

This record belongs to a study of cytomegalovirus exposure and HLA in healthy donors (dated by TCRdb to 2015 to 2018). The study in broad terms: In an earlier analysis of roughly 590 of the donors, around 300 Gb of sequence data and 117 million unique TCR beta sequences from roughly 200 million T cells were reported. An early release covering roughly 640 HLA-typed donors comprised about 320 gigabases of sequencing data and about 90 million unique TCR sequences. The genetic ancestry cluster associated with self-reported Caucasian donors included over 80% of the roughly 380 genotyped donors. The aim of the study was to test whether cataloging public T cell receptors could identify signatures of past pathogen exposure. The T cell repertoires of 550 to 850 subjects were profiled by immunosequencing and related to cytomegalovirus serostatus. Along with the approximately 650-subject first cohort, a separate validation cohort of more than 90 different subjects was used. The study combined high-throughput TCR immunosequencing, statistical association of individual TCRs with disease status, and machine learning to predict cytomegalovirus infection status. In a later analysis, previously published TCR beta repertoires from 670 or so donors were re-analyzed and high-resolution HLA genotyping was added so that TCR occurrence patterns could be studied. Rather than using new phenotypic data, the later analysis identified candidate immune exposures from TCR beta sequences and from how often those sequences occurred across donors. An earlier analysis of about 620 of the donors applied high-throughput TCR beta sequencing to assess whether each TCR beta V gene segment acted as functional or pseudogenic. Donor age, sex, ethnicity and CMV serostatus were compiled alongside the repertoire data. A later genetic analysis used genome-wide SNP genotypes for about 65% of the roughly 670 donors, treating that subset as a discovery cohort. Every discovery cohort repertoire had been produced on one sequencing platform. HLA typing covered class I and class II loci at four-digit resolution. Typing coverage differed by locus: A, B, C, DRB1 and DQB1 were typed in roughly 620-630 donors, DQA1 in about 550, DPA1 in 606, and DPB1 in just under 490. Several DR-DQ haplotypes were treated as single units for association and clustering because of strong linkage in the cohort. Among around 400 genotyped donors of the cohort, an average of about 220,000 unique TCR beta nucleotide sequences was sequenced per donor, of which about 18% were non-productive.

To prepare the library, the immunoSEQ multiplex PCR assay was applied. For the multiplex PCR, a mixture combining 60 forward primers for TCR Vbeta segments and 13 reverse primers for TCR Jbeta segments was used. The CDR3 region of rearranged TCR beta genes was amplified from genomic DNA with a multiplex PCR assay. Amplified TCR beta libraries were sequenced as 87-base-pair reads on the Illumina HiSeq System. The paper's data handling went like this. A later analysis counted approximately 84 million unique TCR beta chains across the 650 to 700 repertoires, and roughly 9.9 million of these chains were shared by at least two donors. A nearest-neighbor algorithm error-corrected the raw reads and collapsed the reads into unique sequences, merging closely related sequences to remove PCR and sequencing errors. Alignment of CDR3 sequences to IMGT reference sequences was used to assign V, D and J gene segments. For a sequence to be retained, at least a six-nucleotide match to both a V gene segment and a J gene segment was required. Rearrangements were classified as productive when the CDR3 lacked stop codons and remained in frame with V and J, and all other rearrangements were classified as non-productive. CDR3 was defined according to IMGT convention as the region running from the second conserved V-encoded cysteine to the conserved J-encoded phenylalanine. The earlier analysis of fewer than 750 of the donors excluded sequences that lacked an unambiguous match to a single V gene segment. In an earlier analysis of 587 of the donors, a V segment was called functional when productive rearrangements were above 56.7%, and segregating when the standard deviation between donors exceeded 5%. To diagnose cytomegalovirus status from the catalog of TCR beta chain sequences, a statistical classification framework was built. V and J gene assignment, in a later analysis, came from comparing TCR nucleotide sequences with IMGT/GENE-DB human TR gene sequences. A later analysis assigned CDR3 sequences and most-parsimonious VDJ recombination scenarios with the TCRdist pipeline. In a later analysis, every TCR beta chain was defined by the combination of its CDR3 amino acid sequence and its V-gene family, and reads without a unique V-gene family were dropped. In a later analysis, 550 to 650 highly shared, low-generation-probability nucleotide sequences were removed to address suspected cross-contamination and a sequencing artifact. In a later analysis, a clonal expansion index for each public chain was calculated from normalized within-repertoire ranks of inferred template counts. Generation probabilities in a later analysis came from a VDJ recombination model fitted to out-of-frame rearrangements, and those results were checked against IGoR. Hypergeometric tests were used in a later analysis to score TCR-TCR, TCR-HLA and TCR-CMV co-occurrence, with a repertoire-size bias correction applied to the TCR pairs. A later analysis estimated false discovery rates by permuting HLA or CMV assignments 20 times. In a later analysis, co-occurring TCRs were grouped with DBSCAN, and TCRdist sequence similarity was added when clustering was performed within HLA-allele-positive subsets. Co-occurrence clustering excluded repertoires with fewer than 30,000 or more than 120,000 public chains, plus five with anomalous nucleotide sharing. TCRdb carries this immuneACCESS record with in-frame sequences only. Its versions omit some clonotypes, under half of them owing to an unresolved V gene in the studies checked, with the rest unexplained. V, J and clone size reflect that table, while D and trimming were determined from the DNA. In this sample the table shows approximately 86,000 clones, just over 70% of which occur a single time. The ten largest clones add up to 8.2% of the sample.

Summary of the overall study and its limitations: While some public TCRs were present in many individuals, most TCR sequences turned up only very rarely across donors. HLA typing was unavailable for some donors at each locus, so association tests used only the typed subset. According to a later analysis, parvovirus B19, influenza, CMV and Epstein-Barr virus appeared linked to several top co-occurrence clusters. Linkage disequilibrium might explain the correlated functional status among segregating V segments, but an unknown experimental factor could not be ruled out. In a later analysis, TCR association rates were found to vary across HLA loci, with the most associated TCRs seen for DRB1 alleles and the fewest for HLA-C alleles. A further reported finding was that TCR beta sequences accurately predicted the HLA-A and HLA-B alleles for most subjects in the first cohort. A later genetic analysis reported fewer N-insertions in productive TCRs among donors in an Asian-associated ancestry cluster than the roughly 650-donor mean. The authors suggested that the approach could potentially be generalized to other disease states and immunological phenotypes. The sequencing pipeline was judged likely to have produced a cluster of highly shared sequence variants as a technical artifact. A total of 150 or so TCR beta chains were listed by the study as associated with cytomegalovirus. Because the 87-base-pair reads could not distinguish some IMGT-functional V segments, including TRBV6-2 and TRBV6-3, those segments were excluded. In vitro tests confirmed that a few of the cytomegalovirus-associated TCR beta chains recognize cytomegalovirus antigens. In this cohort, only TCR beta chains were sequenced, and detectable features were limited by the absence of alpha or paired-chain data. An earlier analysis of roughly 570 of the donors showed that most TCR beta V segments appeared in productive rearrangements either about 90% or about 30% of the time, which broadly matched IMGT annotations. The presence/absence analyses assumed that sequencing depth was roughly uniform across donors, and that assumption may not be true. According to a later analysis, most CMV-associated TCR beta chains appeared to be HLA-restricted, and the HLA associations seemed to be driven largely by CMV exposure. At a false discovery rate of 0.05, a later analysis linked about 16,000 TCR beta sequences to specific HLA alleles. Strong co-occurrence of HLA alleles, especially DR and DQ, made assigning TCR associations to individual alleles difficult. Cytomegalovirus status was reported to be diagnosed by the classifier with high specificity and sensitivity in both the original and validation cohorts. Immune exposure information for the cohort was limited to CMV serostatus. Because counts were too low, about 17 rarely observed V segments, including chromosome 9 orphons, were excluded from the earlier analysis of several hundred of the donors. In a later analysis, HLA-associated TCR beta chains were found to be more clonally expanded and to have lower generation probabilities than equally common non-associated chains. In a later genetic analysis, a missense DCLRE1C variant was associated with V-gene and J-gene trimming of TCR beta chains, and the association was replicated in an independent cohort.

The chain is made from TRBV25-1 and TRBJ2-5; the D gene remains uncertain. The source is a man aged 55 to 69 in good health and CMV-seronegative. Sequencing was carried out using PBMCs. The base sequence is TGTGCCAGCACCCCGATAGAGGCTGAGACCCAGTACTTC. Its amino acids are CASTPIEAETQYF.